Listed below are T cell receptor beta chains from one sample, sequenced in a study of T cells in narcolepsy. TCRdb's copy holds only in-frame clones and misses some; the assay was immunoSEQ multiplex PCR. This sample carries about 27,000 clones, about 84% of them seen once, and the ten largest clones take around 3.3%. Sequenced: CD45RA- memory CD4+ T cells from PBMCs. These TCRs come from a human donor with narcolepsy. Each CDR3 is given with its conserved first and last residue. The D gene is left open where the match is weak. Size is stated for part of the rows, as once, few or many counts, or as a class when the clone is expanded.

v_gene: TRBV10-1; abundance: -; d_gene: -; j_gene: TRBJ1-1; CDR3aa: CASSDSGRLLMNTEAFF; CDR3nt: TGCGCCAGCAGTGACTCCGGACGGCTGCTCATGAACACTGAAGCTTTCTTT
v_gene: TRBV6-1; abundance: once; d_gene: -; j_gene: TRBJ1-2; CDR3aa: CASSARTTNYGYTF; CDR3nt: TGTGCCAGCAGTGCCCGGACTACCAACTATGGCTACACCTTC
v_gene: TRBV5-1; abundance: -; d_gene: -; j_gene: TRBJ1-1; CDR3aa: CASSLGSAERTEAFF; CDR3nt: TGCGCCAGCAGCTTGGGCTCTGCGGAAAGGACTGAAGCTTTCTTT
v_gene: TRBV7-2; abundance: -; d_gene: -; j_gene: TRBJ2-2; CDR3aa: CASSFIVETGELFF; CDR3nt: TGTGCCAGCAGCTTTATAGTGGAGACCGGGGAGCTGTTTTTT
v_gene: TRBV6-1; abundance: -; d_gene: TRBD1; j_gene: TRBJ2-5; CDR3aa: CASSGQGPGTQYF; CDR3nt: TGTGCCAGCAGTGGACAGGGTCCGGGGACCCAGTACTTC
v_gene: TRBV5-6; abundance: -; d_gene: -; j_gene: TRBJ2-7; CDR3aa: CASSLFETYEQYF; CDR3nt: TGTGCCAGCAGCTTGTTTGAGACCTACGAGCAGTACTTC
v_gene: TRBV4-2; abundance: -; d_gene: -; j_gene: TRBJ1-3; CDR3aa: CASSQPTHSGNTIYF; CDR3nt: TGTGCCAGCAGCCAACCTACCCACTCTGGAAACACCATATATTTT
v_gene: TRBV7-6; abundance: -; d_gene: TRBD2; j_gene: TRBJ2-7; CDR3aa: CASSFVSGGAAEQYF; CDR3nt: TGTGCCAGCAGCTTCGTTAGCGGGGGGGCGGCCGAGCAGTACTTC
v_gene: TRBV6-6; abundance: -; d_gene: -; j_gene: TRBJ2-5; CDR3aa: CASSRGLQETQYF; CDR3nt: TGTGCCAGCAGCAGGGGCCTCCAAGAGACCCAGTACTTC
v_gene: TRBV19; abundance: -; d_gene: TRBD1; j_gene: TRBJ1-1; CDR3aa: CASKPDRATEAFF; CDR3nt: TGTGCCAGTAAACCGGACAGGGCTACTGAAGCTTTCTTT
v_gene: TRBV5-4; abundance: once; d_gene: -; j_gene: TRBJ2-7; CDR3aa: CASSFLSQGHEQYF; CDR3nt: TGTGCCAGCAGCTTTCTAAGTCAGGGCCACGAGCAGTACTTC
v_gene: TRBV2; abundance: -; d_gene: -; j_gene: TRBJ1-2; CDR3aa: CASSEVADTTLYGYTF; CDR3nt: TGTGCCAGCAGTGAGGTTGCGGATACCACACTTTATGGCTACACCTTC
v_gene: TRBV30; abundance: -; d_gene: TRBD1; j_gene: TRBJ1-2; CDR3aa: CAWSHTGGMGKDGYTF; CDR3nt: TGTGCCTGGAGCCATACAGGGGGCATGGGAAAGGATGGCTACACCTTC
v_gene: TRBV6-1; abundance: -; d_gene: -; j_gene: TRBJ1-3; CDR3aa: CASAQVSGNTIYF; CDR3nt: TGTGCCAGCGCGCAGGTATCTGGAAACACCATATATTTT
v_gene: TRBV18; abundance: -; d_gene: -; j_gene: TRBJ1-5; CDR3aa: CASSPGRDQPQHF; CDR3nt: TGTGCCAGCTCACCAGGCAGGGATCAGCCCCAGCATTTT
v_gene: TRBV30; abundance: once; d_gene: TRBD1; j_gene: TRBJ2-2; CDR3aa: CAWSAGTGHTGELFF; CDR3nt: TGTGCCTGGAGTGCCGGGACAGGGCACACCGGGGAGCTGTTTTTT
v_gene: TRBV19; abundance: -; d_gene: -; j_gene: TRBJ2-7; CDR3aa: CASSIQGGSYEQYF; CDR3nt: TGTGCCAGTAGTATACAAGGGGGATCCTACGAGCAGTACTTC
v_gene: TRBV6-1; abundance: -; d_gene: -; j_gene: TRBJ1-4; CDR3aa: CASSARGGEKLFF; CDR3nt: TGTGCCAGCAGTGCACGGGGTGGCGAAAAACTGTTTTTT
v_gene: TRBV7-3; abundance: -; d_gene: -; j_gene: TRBJ1-1; CDR3aa: CASSLTTMRGGTEAFF; CDR3nt: TGTGCCAGCAGCTTAACGACTATGAGGGGAGGCACTGAAGCTTTCTTT
v_gene: TRBV7-2; abundance: -; d_gene: -; j_gene: TRBJ1-1; CDR3aa: CASSDRRGTEAFF; CDR3nt: TGTGCCAGCAGCGACAGAAGGGGCACTGAAGCTTTCTTT
v_gene: TRBV2; abundance: -; d_gene: -; j_gene: TRBJ1-2; CDR3aa: CASNGAVSYYGYTF; CDR3nt: TGTGCCAGCAACGGTGCCGTTTCATACTATGGCTACACCTTC
v_gene: TRBV4-1; abundance: -; d_gene: -; j_gene: TRBJ2-7; CDR3aa: CASSQDRSGTTLNYEQYF; CDR3nt: TGCGCCAGCAGCCAAGATCGATCCGGGACCACTTTGAACTACGAGCAGTACTTC
v_gene: TRBV11-2; abundance: few; d_gene: -; j_gene: TRBJ1-6; CDR3aa: CASSLADRSSYNSPLHF; CDR3nt: TGTGCCAGCAGCTTAGCCGACAGAAGCTCCTATAATTCACCCCTCCACTTT
v_gene: TRBV2; abundance: -; d_gene: TRBD2; j_gene: TRBJ2-3; CDR3aa: CASSPGLVTDTQYF; CDR3nt: TGTGCCAGCAGTCCAGGACTAGTCACAGATACGCAGTATTTT
v_gene: TRBV18; abundance: -; d_gene: -; j_gene: TRBJ1-6; CDR3aa: CASQIKGDNSPLHF; CDR3nt: TGTGCCAGCCAGATCAAGGGGGATAATTCACCCCTCCACTTT
v_gene: TRBV11-3; abundance: -; d_gene: TRBD1; j_gene: TRBJ2-5; CDR3aa: CATAVGAGGETQYF; CDR3nt: TGTGCCACAGCCGTGGGGGCAGGGGGAGAGACCCAGTACTTC
v_gene: TRBV12-5; abundance: -; d_gene: TRBD2; j_gene: TRBJ2-3; CDR3aa: CASGLVAGTVPDTQYF; CDR3nt: TGTGCTAGTGGTTTGGTAGCGGGGACCGTCCCAGATACGCAGTATTTT
v_gene: TRBV5-6; abundance: -; d_gene: TRBD1; j_gene: TRBJ2-7; CDR3aa: CASSEPPGQGAYEQYF; CDR3nt: TGTGCCAGCAGCGAACCGCCGGGACAGGGGGCGTACGAGCAGTACTTC
v_gene: TRBV5-5; abundance: -; d_gene: TRBD1; j_gene: TRBJ2-7; CDR3aa: CASSLGQGAPEYF; CDR3nt: TGTGCCAGCAGCTTGGGGCAGGGGGCCCCGGAGTACTTC
v_gene: TRBV7-6; abundance: -; d_gene: -; j_gene: TRBJ2-5; CDR3aa: CASSLAWEAGGMETQYF; CDR3nt: TGTGCCAGCAGCTTAGCGTGGGAGGCAGGGGGGATGGAGACCCAGTACTTC
v_gene: TRBV6-1; abundance: few; d_gene: TRBD1; j_gene: TRBJ2-3; CDR3aa: CASSEDTGAPDTQYF; CDR3nt: TGTGCCAGCAGTGAGGACACAGGGGCGCCAGATACGCAGTATTTT
v_gene: TRBV5-4; abundance: few; d_gene: -; j_gene: TRBJ2-1; CDR3aa: CASSLNLGGYNEQFF; CDR3nt: TGTGCCAGCAGCTTGAACCTAGGAGGCTACAATGAGCAGTTCTTC
v_gene: TRBV10-2; abundance: -; d_gene: -; j_gene: TRBJ1-5; CDR3aa: CASSEGVRQPQHF; CDR3nt: TGCGCCAGCAGTGAGGGGGTTAGGCAGCCCCAGCATTTT
v_gene: TRBV6-1; abundance: -; d_gene: -; j_gene: TRBJ1-4; CDR3aa: CASRKGGATNEKLFF; CDR3nt: TGTGCCAGCCGGAAGGGGGGCGCAACTAATGAAAAACTGTTTTTT
v_gene: TRBV5-5; abundance: -; d_gene: -; j_gene: TRBJ1-1; CDR3aa: CASSLVPGEGTEAFF; CDR3nt: TGTGCCAGCAGCTTGGTGCCGGGGGAAGGGACTGAAGCTTTCTTT
v_gene: TRBV30; abundance: -; d_gene: -; j_gene: TRBJ2-5; CDR3aa: CAWSVVGAQETQYF; CDR3nt: TGTGCCTGGAGTGTAGTCGGGGCACAAGAGACCCAGTACTTC
v_gene: TRBV18; abundance: -; d_gene: TRBD1; j_gene: TRBJ2-7; CDR3aa: CASSPIPGTGTEQYF; CDR3nt: TGTGCCAGCTCACCTATTCCTGGGACAGGGACCGAGCAGTACTTC
v_gene: TRBV2; abundance: few; d_gene: -; j_gene: TRBJ1-5; CDR3aa: CASLAGARSNQPQHF; CDR3nt: TGTGCCAGCTTGGCGGGGGCGCGGAGCAATCAGCCCCAGCATTTT
v_gene: TRBV2; abundance: -; d_gene: -; j_gene: TRBJ1-1; CDR3aa: CASSEGKIGGFEAFF; CDR3nt: TGTGCCAGCAGTGAAGGGAAAATAGGGGGATTTGAAGCTTTCTTT
v_gene: TRBV11-3; abundance: -; d_gene: TRBD1; j_gene: TRBJ2-4; CDR3aa: CASSLGQGTKNIQYF; CDR3nt: TGTGCCAGCAGCTTAGGACAGGGAACCAAAAACATTCAGTACTTC
v_gene: TRBV10-3; abundance: -; d_gene: TRBD2; j_gene: TRBJ2-3; CDR3aa: CAISIAGTSGTDTQYF; CDR3nt: TGTGCCATCAGTATCGCCGGGACTAGCGGCACAGATACGCAGTATTTT
v_gene: TRBV19; abundance: few; d_gene: -; j_gene: TRBJ2-5; CDR3aa: CASSARWTQETQYF; CDR3nt: TGTGCCAGTAGCGCCCGCTGGACCCAAGAGACCCAGTACTTC
v_gene: TRBV30; abundance: -; d_gene: TRBD1; j_gene: TRBJ1-2; CDR3aa: CAWRDRAGYGYTF; CDR3nt: TGTGCCTGGAGGGACAGGGCCGGCTATGGCTACACCTTC
v_gene: TRBV5-1; abundance: -; d_gene: -; j_gene: TRBJ1-4; CDR3aa: CASSLTDGTLFF; CDR3nt: TGCGCCAGCAGCTTGACAGACGGGACCCTGTTTTTT
v_gene: TRBV5-1; abundance: -; d_gene: TRBD1; j_gene: TRBJ2-5; CDR3aa: CASSFLPTGEETQYF; CDR3nt: TGCGCCAGCAGCTTTCTACCGACAGGGGAAGAGACCCAGTACTTC
v_gene: TRBV14; abundance: -; d_gene: -; j_gene: TRBJ1-1; CDR3aa: CASSQDRNTEAFF; CDR3nt: TGTGCCAGCAGCCAAGACAGAAACACTGAAGCTTTCTTT
v_gene: TRBV14; abundance: -; d_gene: -; j_gene: TRBJ2-1; CDR3aa: CASSPQRGIYNEQFF; CDR3nt: TGTGCCAGCAGCCCCCAAAGGGGGATCTACAATGAGCAGTTCTTC
v_gene: TRBV9; abundance: once; d_gene: -; j_gene: TRBJ2-1; CDR3aa: CASSVNSGSYNEQFF; CDR3nt: TGTGCCAGCAGCGTCAATAGCGGCTCCTACAATGAGCAGTTCTTC
v_gene: TRBV29-1; abundance: -; d_gene: -; j_gene: TRBJ2-7; CDR3aa: CSVAERQFSYEQYF; CDR3nt: TGCAGCGTTGCAGAACGACAGTTCTCCTACGAGCAGTACTTC
v_gene: TRBV2; abundance: -; d_gene: -; j_gene: TRBJ2-7; CDR3aa: CASSRIGGSSYEQYF; CDR3nt: TGTGCCAGCAGTCGTATAGGGGGGAGCTCCTACGAGCAGTACTTC
v_gene: TRBV27; abundance: -; d_gene: TRBD1; j_gene: TRBJ2-2; CDR3aa: CASSINRGPNTGELFF; CDR3nt: TGTGCCAGCAGTATTAACAGGGGGCCCAACACCGGGGAGCTGTTTTTT
v_gene: TRBV10-1; abundance: -; d_gene: -; j_gene: TRBJ2-5; CDR3aa: CASSEAGGVETQYF; CDR3nt: TGCGCCAGCAGTGAGGCAGGCGGCGTGGAGACCCAGTACTTC
v_gene: TRBV6-1; abundance: few; d_gene: TRBD1; j_gene: TRBJ1-2; CDR3aa: CASSEGQGNKYGYTF; CDR3nt: TGTGCCAGCAGTGAAGGACAGGGTAACAAATATGGCTACACCTTC
v_gene: TRBV5-1; abundance: -; d_gene: -; j_gene: TRBJ1-4; CDR3aa: CASSLRGKLFF; CDR3nt: TGCGCCAGCAGCCTCAGGGGAAAACTGTTTTTT
v_gene: TRBV5-4; abundance: -; d_gene: TRBD1; j_gene: TRBJ2-7; CDR3aa: CASSSGQGRIHEQYF; CDR3nt: TGTGCCAGCAGCTCGGGACAGGGAAGAATCCACGAGCAGTACTTC
v_gene: TRBV5-1; abundance: -; d_gene: -; j_gene: TRBJ2-3; CDR3aa: CASSLLRGAPDTQYF; CDR3nt: TGCGCCAGCAGCTTGTTGAGGGGGGCCCCAGATACGCAGTATTTT
v_gene: TRBV7-8; abundance: few; d_gene: -; j_gene: TRBJ2-7; CDR3aa: CASSSNFNYEQYF; CDR3nt: TGTGCCAGCAGCTCCAACTTTAACTACGAGCAGTACTTC
v_gene: TRBV7-6; abundance: once; d_gene: -; j_gene: TRBJ2-7; CDR3aa: CASSSHGTRETSYEQYF; CDR3nt: TGTGCCAGCAGCTCACACGGGACGCGCGAGACGTCCTACGAGCAGTACTTC
v_gene: TRBV10-3; abundance: few; d_gene: TRBD1; j_gene: TRBJ1-4; CDR3aa: CAIKGQTNEKLFF; CDR3nt: TGTGCCATCAAGGGACAGACTAATGAAAAACTGTTTTTT
v_gene: TRBV10-2; abundance: once; d_gene: TRBD1; j_gene: TRBJ1-1; CDR3aa: CASSVTGGTEAFF; CDR3nt: TGCGCCAGCAGTGTGACAGGGGGCACTGAAGCTTTCTTT